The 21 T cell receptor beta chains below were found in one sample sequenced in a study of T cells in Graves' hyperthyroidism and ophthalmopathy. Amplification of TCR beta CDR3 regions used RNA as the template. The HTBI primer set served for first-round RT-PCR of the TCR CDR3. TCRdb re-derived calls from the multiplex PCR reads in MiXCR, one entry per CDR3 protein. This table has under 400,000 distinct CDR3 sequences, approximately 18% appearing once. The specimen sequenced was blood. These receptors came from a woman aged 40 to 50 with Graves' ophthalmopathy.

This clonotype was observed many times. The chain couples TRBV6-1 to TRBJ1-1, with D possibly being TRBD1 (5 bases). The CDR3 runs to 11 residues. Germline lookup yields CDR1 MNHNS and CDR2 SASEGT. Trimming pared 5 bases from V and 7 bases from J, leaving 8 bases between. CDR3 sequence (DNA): TGTGCCAGCAGTAAAACAGGTGAAGCTTTCTTT. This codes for CASSKTGEAFF.

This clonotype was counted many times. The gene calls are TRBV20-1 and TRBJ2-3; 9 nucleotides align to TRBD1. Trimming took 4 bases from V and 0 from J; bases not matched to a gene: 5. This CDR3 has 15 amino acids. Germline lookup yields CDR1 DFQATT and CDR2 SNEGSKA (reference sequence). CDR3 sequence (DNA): TGCAGTGCTATTACAGGGGGCTATAGCACAGATACGCAGTATTTT. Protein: CSAITGGYSTDTQYF.

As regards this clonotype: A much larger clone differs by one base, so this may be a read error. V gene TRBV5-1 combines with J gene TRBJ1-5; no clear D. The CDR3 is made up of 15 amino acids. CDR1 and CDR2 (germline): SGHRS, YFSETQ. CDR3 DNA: TGCGTCAGCAGCTTGTATCCGGGGATCAATCAGCCCCAGCATTTT. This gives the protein CVSSLYPGINQPQHF.

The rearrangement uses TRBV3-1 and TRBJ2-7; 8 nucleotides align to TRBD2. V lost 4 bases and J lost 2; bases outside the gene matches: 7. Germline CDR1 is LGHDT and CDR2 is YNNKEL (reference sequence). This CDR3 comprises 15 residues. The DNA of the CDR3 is TGTGCCAGCAGCCTGAGGACTAGCTGGCCCTACGAGCAGTACTTC. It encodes CASSLRTSWPYEQYF.

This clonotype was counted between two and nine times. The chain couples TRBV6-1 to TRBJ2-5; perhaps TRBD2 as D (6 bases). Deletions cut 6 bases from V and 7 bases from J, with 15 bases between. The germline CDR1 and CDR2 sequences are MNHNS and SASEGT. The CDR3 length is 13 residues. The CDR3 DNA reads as TGTGCCAGCAGAAAAACTGGAGCGGGGACCCAGTACTTC. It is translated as CASRKTGAGTQYF.

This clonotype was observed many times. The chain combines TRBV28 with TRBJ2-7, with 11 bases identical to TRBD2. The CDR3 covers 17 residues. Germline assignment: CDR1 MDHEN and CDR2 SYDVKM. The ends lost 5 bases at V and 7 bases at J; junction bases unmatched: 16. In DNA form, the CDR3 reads TGTGCCAGCAGTCCCCACCTGGTGGTAGCGGGAGGGGGAGAGCAGTACTTC. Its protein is CASSPHLVVAGGGEQYF. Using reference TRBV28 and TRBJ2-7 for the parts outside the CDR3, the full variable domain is DVKVTQSSRYLVKRTGEKVFLECVQDMDHENMFWYRQDPGLGLRLIYFSYDVKMKEKGDIPEGYSVSREKKERFSLILESASTNQTSMYLCASSPHLVVAGGGEQYFGPGTRLTVT.

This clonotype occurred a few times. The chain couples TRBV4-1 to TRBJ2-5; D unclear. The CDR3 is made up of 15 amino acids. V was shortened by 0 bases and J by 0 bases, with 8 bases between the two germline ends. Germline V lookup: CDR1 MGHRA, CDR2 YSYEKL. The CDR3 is CASSQEGRNQETQYF. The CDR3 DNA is TGCGCCAGCAGCCAAGAAGGGCGGAACCAAGAGACCCAGTACTTC.

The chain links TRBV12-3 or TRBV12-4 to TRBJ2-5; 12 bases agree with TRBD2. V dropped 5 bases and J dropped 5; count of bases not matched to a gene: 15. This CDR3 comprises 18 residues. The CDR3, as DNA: TGTGCCAGCAGTATAAGGGGACCCCCACTAGCGGGAGGCGAGACCCAGTACTTC. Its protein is CASSIRGPPLAGGETQYF.

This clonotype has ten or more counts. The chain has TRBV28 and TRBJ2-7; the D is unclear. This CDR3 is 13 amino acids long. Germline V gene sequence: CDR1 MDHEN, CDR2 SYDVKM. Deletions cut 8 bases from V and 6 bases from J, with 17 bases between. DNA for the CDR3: TGTGCCAGCTGGAGTTTTGGATTAGGCGAGCAGTACTTC. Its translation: CASWSFGLGEQYF.

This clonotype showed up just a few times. The CDR3 reads CASSKGLAEGTGELFF. CDR3 nucleotide sequence: TGTGCCAGCAGCAAGGGACTAGCGGAGGGAACCGGGGAGCTGTTTTTT. V usage is TRBV3-1 and J usage is TRBJ2-2; 11 bases match TRBD2. Trimming at V came to 5 bases and at J to 5 bases, leaving 7 bases not matched to a gene. Looked up from germline, CDR1 is LGHDT and CDR2 is YNNKEL (reference sequence). The CDR3 sequence is 16 residues long.

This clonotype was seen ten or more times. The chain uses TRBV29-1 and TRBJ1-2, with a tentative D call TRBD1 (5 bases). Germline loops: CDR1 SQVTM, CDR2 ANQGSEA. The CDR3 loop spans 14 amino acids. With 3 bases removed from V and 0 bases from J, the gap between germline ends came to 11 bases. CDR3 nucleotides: TGCAGCGTTGATCAGGGTGGGACTAACTATGGCTACACCTTC. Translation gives CSVDQGGTNYGYTF.

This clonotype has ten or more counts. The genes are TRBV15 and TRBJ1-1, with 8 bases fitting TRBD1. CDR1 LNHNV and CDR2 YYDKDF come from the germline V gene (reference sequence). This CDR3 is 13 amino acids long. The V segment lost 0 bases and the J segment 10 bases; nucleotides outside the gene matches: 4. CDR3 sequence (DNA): TGTGCCACCAGCAGAGATCTCGGACAGGGAGCTTTCTTT. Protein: CATSRDLGQGAFF.

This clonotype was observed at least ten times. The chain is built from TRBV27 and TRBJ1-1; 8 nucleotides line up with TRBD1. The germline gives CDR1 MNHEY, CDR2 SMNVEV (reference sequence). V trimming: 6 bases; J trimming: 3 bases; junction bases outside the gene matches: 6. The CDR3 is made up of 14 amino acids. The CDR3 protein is CASSAQGVHTEAFF. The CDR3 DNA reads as TGTGCCAGCAGCGCACAGGGGGTGCACACTGAAGCTTTCTTT.

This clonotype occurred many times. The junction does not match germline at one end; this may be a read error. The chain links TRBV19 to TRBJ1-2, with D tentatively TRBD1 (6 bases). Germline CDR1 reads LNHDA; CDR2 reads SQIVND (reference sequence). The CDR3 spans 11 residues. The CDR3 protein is CASSIGTSAIF. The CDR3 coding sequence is TGTGCCAGTAGTATCGGGACAAGCGCCATCTTC.

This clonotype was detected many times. The CDR3 protein is CASTGTEYGYTF. The CDR3 DNA follows: TGTGCCAGCACCGGGACAGAGTATGGCTACACCTTC. This rearrangement joins TRBV28 to TRBJ1-2; 7 bases are shared with TRBD1. Trimming cost V 7 bases and J 5 bases; bases outside gene matches: 4. The germline gives CDR1 MDHEN, CDR2 SYDVKM. This CDR3 region has 12 residues.

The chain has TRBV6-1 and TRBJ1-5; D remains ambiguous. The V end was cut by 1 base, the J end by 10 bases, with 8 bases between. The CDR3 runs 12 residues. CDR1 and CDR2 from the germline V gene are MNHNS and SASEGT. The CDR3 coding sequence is TGTGCCAGCAGTGAAGGAGGAGGTCCCCAGCATTTT. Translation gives CASSEGGGPQHF.

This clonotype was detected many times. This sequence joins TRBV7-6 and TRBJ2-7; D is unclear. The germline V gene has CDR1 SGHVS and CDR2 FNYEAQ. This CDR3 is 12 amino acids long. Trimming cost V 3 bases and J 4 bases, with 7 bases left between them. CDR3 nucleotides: TGTGCCAGCAGCTTTCCCGATTACGAGCAGTACTTC. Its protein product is CASSFPDYEQYF.

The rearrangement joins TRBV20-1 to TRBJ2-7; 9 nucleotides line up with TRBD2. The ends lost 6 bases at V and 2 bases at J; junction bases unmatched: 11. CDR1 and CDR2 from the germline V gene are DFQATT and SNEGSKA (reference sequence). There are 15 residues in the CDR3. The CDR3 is CSASRLASGAYEQYF. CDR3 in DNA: TGCAGTGCGTCCCGACTTGCTAGCGGGGCCTACGAGCAGTACTTC.

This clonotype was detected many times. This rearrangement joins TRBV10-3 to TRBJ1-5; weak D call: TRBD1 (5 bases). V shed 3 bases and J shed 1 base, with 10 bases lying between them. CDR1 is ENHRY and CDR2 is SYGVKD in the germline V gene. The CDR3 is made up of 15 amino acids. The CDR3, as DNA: TGTGCCATCAGTGATTTGGGGCTCAGCAATCAGCCCCAGCATTTT. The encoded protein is CAISDLGLSNQPQHF.

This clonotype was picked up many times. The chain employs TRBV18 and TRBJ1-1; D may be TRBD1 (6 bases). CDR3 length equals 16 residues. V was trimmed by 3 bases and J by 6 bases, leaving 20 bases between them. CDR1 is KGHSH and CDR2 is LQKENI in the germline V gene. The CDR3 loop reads CASSPPGQTGSPEAFF. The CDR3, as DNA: TGTGCCAGCTCACCGCCGGGACAAACAGGGTCGCCTGAAGCTTTCTTT.

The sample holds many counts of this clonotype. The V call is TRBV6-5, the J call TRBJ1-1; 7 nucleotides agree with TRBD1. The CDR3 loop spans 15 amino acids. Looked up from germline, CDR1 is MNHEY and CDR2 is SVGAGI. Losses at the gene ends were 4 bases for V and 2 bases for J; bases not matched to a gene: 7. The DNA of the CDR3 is TGTGCCAGCAGTTCTCGGACAGGCGGTAACACTGAAGCTTTCTTT. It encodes CASSSRTGGNTEAFF.